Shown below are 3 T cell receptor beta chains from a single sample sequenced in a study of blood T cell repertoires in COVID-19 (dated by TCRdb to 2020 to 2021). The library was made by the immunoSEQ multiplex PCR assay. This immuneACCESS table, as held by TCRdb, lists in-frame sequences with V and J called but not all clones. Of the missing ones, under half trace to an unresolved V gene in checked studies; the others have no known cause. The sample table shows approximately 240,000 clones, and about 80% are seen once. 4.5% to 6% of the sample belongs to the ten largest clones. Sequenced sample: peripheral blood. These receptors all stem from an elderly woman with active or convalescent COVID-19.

CDR3 bases: TGTGCCAGTAGTGCCCGACCGACGGGTGAAAAACTGTTTTTT. Translated, it gives CASSARPTGEKLFF. This chain uses TRBV19 with TRBJ1-4; D not certain. The CDR3 has 14 amino acids. Germline V gives CDR1 LNHDA, CDR2 SQIVND (reference sequence). V gave up 5 bases and J gave up 7 bases, with 14 bases separating them.

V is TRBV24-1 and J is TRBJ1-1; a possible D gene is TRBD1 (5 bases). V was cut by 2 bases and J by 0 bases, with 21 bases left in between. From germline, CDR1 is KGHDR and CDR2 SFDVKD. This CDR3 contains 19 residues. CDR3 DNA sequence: TGTGCCACCAGTGATTCCATTTGGAGGGCAGGGAGGATGAACACTGAAGCTTTCTTT. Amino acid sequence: CATSDSIWRAGRMNTEAFF.

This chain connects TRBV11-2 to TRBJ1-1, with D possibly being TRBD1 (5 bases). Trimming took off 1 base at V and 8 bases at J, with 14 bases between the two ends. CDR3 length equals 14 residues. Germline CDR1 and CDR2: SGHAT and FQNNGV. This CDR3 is CASSLVTRGVEAFF. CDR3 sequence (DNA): TGTGCCAGCAGCTTAGTGACCCGGGGGGTAGAAGCTTTCTTT.